A selection of T cell receptor beta chains follows, all from one sample in a study of cytomegalovirus exposure and HLA in healthy donors. The data were produced by immunoSEQ multiplex PCR, yet TCRdb's version contains in-frame clones alone and is incomplete. The sample gives more than 300,000 clones, about nine tenths of which show up once; around 0.84% is in the top ten. Specimen: PBMCs. Receptor source: a woman aged 18 to 35 in good health and CMV-seronegative. The CDR3 runs from the conserved cysteine through the conserved F or W. A D gene is named only where the DNA matches it firmly. Size values are once, few and many counts, or a class for expanded clones, and some rows have none.

v_gene: TRBV28
j_gene: TRBJ1-2
abundance: .
d_gene: .
CDR3aa: CASSFQGNGYTF
CDR3nt: TGTGCCAGCAGTTTCCAGGGGAACGGCTACACCTTC

v_gene: TRBV27
j_gene: TRBJ1-2
abundance: .
d_gene: .
CDR3aa: CASSLKDAGYGYTF
CDR3nt: TGTGCCAGCAGTTTGAAAGATGCGGGCTATGGCTACACCTTC

v_gene: TRBV9
j_gene: TRBJ2-3
abundance: .
d_gene: .
CDR3aa: CASSDGQSSTDTQYF
CDR3nt: TGTGCCAGCAGCGATGGACAGTCTAGCACAGATACGCAGTATTTT

v_gene: TRBV7-3
j_gene: TRBJ2-3
abundance: .
d_gene: TRBD2
CDR3aa: CASSLNPSGSGTDTQYF
CDR3nt: TGTGCCAGCAGCTTAAATCCTAGCGGGAGTGGCACAGATACGCAGTATTTT

v_gene: TRBV7-6
j_gene: TRBJ2-7
abundance: .
d_gene: .
CDR3aa: CASSLGDSVSSYEQYF
CDR3nt: TGTGCCAGCAGCTTAGGTGACAGCGTTAGCTCCTACGAGCAGTACTTC

v_gene: TRBV5-1
j_gene: TRBJ2-1
abundance: .
d_gene: TRBD1
CDR3aa: CASATGTGYNEQFF
CDR3nt: TGCGCCAGCGCTACCGGGACAGGGTACAATGAGCAGTTCTTC

v_gene: TRBV19
j_gene: TRBJ1-1
abundance: .
d_gene: .
CDR3aa: CASGSPYREAFF
CDR3nt: TGTGCCAGTGGGAGTCCTTATAGGGAAGCTTTCTTT

v_gene: TRBV9
j_gene: TRBJ2-7
abundance: .
d_gene: TRBD1
CDR3aa: CASSASGQGHEQYF
CDR3nt: TGTGCCAGCAGCGCCTCAGGACAGGGGCACGAGCAGTACTTC

v_gene: TRBV7-9
j_gene: TRBJ1-5
abundance: .
d_gene: .
CDR3aa: CASSLATEGPQHF
CDR3nt: TGTGCCAGCAGCTTAGCCACCGAGGGGCCCCAGCATTTT

v_gene: TRBV7-3
j_gene: TRBJ2-7
abundance: .
d_gene: TRBD1
CDR3aa: CASSSGQGTDEQYF
CDR3nt: TGTGCCAGCAGCTCAGGACAGGGGACAGACGAGCAGTACTTC

v_gene: TRBV5-1
j_gene: TRBJ2-7
abundance: .
d_gene: TRBD2
CDR3aa: CASSLAGTSGSEQYF
CDR3nt: TGCGCCAGCAGCTTGGCCGGGACTAGCGGGAGCGAGCAGTACTTC

v_gene: TRBV21-1
j_gene: TRBJ1-2
abundance: .
d_gene: .
CDR3aa: CASSKRTGQPGECYTF
CDR3nt: TGTGCCAGCAGCAAAAGGACGGGACAACCAGGTGAGTGCTACACCTTC

v_gene: TRBV6-4
j_gene: TRBJ2-2
abundance: .
d_gene: .
CDR3aa: CASSFNSEGNTGELFF
CDR3nt: TGTGCCAGCAGCTTCAATTCGGAGGGGAACACCGGGGAGCTGTTTTTT

v_gene: TRBV27
j_gene: TRBJ2-1
abundance: .
d_gene: .
CDR3aa: CASNPLGGDNEQFF
CDR3nt: TGTGCCAGCAATCCGCTAGGAGGGGACAATGAGCAGTTCTTC

v_gene: TRBV6-5
j_gene: TRBJ2-3
abundance: .
d_gene: .
CDR3aa: CASSYTRNSDTQYF
CDR3nt: TGTGCCAGCAGTTACACGAGGAACTCAGATACGCAGTATTTT

v_gene: TRBV28
j_gene: TRBJ2-7
abundance: .
d_gene: TRBD1
CDR3aa: CASSSEGTGSYEQYF
CDR3nt: TGTGCCAGCAGTTCCGAAGGGACAGGGTCTTACGAGCAGTACTTC

v_gene: TRBV5-1
j_gene: TRBJ2-3
abundance: .
d_gene: .
CDR3aa: CASSTTRGTDTQYF
CDR3nt: TGCGCCAGCAGCACGACTAGAGGCACAGATACGCAGTATTTT

v_gene: TRBV7-2
j_gene: TRBJ2-1
abundance: .
d_gene: .
CDR3aa: CASSLDGAHNEQFF
CDR3nt: TGTGCCAGCAGCTTAGATGGAGCCCACAATGAGCAGTTCTTC

v_gene: TRBV7-3
j_gene: TRBJ2-2
abundance: .
d_gene: .
CDR3aa: CASSFGGNTGELFF
CDR3nt: TGTGCCAGCAGCTTCGGGGGGAACACCGGGGAGCTGTTTTTT

v_gene: TRBV28
j_gene: TRBJ2-3
abundance: once
d_gene: .
CDR3aa: CASSFAQEVGTDTQYF
CDR3nt: TGTGCCAGCAGTTTTGCGCAGGAAGTAGGCACAGATACGCAGTATTTT

v_gene: TRBV14
j_gene: TRBJ1-4
abundance: .
d_gene: .
CDR3aa: CASSQVGGLNEKLFF
CDR3nt: TGTGCCAGCAGCCAAGTCGGAGGACTCAATGAAAAACTGTTTTTT

v_gene: TRBV11-3
j_gene: TRBJ2-1
abundance: .
d_gene: .
CDR3aa: CASSLDSAGHKFF
CDR3nt: TGTGCCAGCAGCTTAGATAGCGCAGGTCACAAGTTCTTC

v_gene: TRBV27
j_gene: TRBJ2-7
abundance: .
d_gene: TRBD1
CDR3aa: CASAPGQGSPREFF
CDR3nt: TGTGCCAGCGCTCCGGGACAGGGATCGCCCCGGGAATTCTTC

v_gene: TRBV6-5
j_gene: TRBJ2-1
abundance: .
d_gene: TRBD1
CDR3aa: CASSSPDRAVYEQFF
CDR3nt: TGTGCCAGCAGCTCCCCGGACAGGGCAGTCTATGAGCAGTTCTTC

v_gene: TRBV2
j_gene: TRBJ2-3
abundance: .
d_gene: .
CDR3aa: CASRGGQGPLSTDTQYF
CDR3nt: TGTGCCAGCCGGGGGGGACAGGGACCTCTTAGCACAGATACGCAGTATTTT

v_gene: TRBV18
j_gene: TRBJ1-5
abundance: once
d_gene: .
CDR3aa: CASSPPYLPNQPQHF
CDR3nt: TGTGCCAGCTCACCACCCTACCTACCTAATCAGCCCCAGCATTTT

v_gene: TRBV27
j_gene: TRBJ2-7
abundance: .
d_gene: .
CDR3aa: CASSQDRTYEQYF
CDR3nt: TGTGCCAGCAGTCAAGACAGGACCTACGAGCAGTACTTC

v_gene: TRBV9
j_gene: TRBJ2-3
abundance: .
d_gene: .
CDR3aa: CASSSYGTDTQYF
CDR3nt: TGTGCCAGCAGTAGCTACGGGACAGATACGCAGTATTTT

v_gene: TRBV6-5
j_gene: TRBJ2-7
abundance: .
d_gene: .
CDR3aa: CASSATRGATYEQYF
CDR3nt: TGTGCCAGCTCCGCAACGCGAGGTGCCACCTACGAGCAGTACTTC

v_gene: TRBV4-3
j_gene: TRBJ1-2
abundance: once
d_gene: .
CDR3aa: CASSQDGREGLEGHYGYTF
CDR3nt: TGCGCCAGCAGCCAAGATGGCAGGGAGGGGCTTGAGGGTCACTATGGCTACACCTTC

v_gene: TRBV7-9
j_gene: TRBJ1-1
abundance: once
d_gene: .
CDR3aa: CASSSTGRTEAFF
CDR3nt: TGTGCCAGCAGCTCCACAGGGCGCACTGAAGCTTTCTTT

v_gene: TRBV29-1
j_gene: TRBJ2-7
abundance: few
d_gene: .
CDR3aa: CSVDGSPYEQYF
CDR3nt: TGCAGCGTCGATGGGAGCCCCTACGAGCAGTACTTC

v_gene: TRBV27
j_gene: TRBJ1-5
abundance: .
d_gene: TRBD1
CDR3aa: CASRGQENQPQHF
CDR3nt: TGTGCCAGCCGGGGACAGGAGAATCAGCCCCAGCATTTT

v_gene: TRBV6-6
j_gene: TRBJ1-5
abundance: .
d_gene: .
CDR3aa: CASSEHPSNQPQHF
CDR3nt: TGTGCCAGCAGCGAACACCCTAGCAATCAGCCCCAGCATTTT

v_gene: TRBV9
j_gene: TRBJ2-4
abundance: .
d_gene: .
CDR3aa: CASSASLAKNIQYF
CDR3nt: TGTGCCAGCAGCGCATCACTAGCCAAAAACATTCAGTACTTC

v_gene: TRBV5-5
j_gene: TRBJ2-7
abundance: .
d_gene: TRBD1
CDR3aa: CASSETGTGSYEQYF
CDR3nt: TGTGCCAGCAGCGAGACCGGGACAGGTTCCTACGAGCAGTACTTC

v_gene: TRBV29-1
j_gene: TRBJ1-4
abundance: .
d_gene: TRBD1
CDR3aa: CSASGTGSEKLFF
CDR3nt: TGCAGCGCCTCCGGGACAGGGTCTGAAAAACTGTTTTTT

v_gene: TRBV15
j_gene: TRBJ2-7
abundance: .
d_gene: TRBD1
CDR3aa: CATSPGTGGYEQYF
CDR3nt: TGTGCCACCAGCCCTGGGACAGGCGGCTACGAGCAGTACTTC

v_gene: TRBV12-5
j_gene: TRBJ2-7
abundance: few
d_gene: TRBD1
CDR3aa: CASGPGQGAGEQYF
CDR3nt: TGTGCTAGTGGCCCGGGACAGGGGGCGGGCGAGCAGTACTTC

v_gene: TRBV10-3
j_gene: TRBJ1-1
abundance: .
d_gene: .
CDR3aa: CAISGQGHSMNTEAFF
CDR3nt: TGTGCCATCAGTGGCCAGGGACATTCTATGAACACTGAAGCTTTCTTT

v_gene: TRBV6-5
j_gene: TRBJ2-2
abundance: .
d_gene: .
CDR3aa: CASSYAEGTGELFF
CDR3nt: TGTGCCAGCAGTTACGCAGAGGGCACCGGGGAGCTGTTTTTT

v_gene: TRBV29-1
j_gene: TRBJ1-3
abundance: .
d_gene: .
CDR3aa: CSARGFLGNTIYF
CDR3nt: TGCAGCGCCCGCGGATTTCTTGGAAACACCATATATTTT

v_gene: TRBV19
j_gene: TRBJ1-2
abundance: .
d_gene: .
CDR3aa: CASSEEGYTF
CDR3nt: TGTGCCAGTAGCGAGGAGGGCTACACCTTC

v_gene: TRBV19
j_gene: TRBJ1-2
abundance: .
d_gene: TRBD1
CDR3aa: CASKVEWGQPNYGYTF
CDR3nt: TGTGCCTCCAAGGTAGAGTGGGGACAGCCTAACTATGGCTACACCTTC

v_gene: TRBV13
j_gene: TRBJ2-7
abundance: .
d_gene: .
CDR3aa: CASSLVEGAESEQYF
CDR3nt: TGTGCCAGCAGCTTAGTGGAGGGGGCGGAGTCGGAGCAGTACTTC

v_gene: TRBV5-1
j_gene: TRBJ2-3
abundance: .
d_gene: TRBD2
CDR3aa: CASSLDYWASGTSGATDTQYF
CDR3nt: TGCGCCAGCAGCTTGGACTATTGGGCTTCCGGGACTAGCGGGGCCACAGATACGCAGTATTTT

v_gene: TRBV19
j_gene: TRBJ2-7
abundance: once
d_gene: TRBD1
CDR3aa: CATSLQGALVHEQYF
CDR3nt: TGTGCCACCTCCTTGCAGGGGGCCCTGGTCCACGAGCAGTACTTC

v_gene: TRBV5-1
j_gene: TRBJ2-2
abundance: .
d_gene: .
CDR3aa: CASSLGQADAGELFF
CDR3nt: TGCGCCAGCAGCTTGGGGCAGGCAGACGCCGGGGAGCTGTTTTTT